The source of this T cell receptor beta chain is a study of cytomegalovirus exposure and HLA in healthy donors. This clone was observed a few times. What it recognizes is unknown. The CDR3 has 14 amino acids. V lost 0 bases to trimming and J lost 11 bases, with 16 bases between them. Per germline, CDR1 GTSNPN and CDR2 SVGIG (reference sequence). The study's findings and limits: Whilst most TCR sequences proved rare, a subset of public TCRs occurred across many donors. Most TCR beta V segments were productive about 90% or about 30% of the time in an earlier analysis.

The PCR contained 60 Vbeta and 13 Jbeta primers. The repertoire was sequenced with immunoSEQ multiplex PCR; TCRdb's copy has only in-frame clones and lacks some. This table holds around 150,000 clones, around 80% found once. Sample: PBMCs. The J gene is TRBJ1-4, the V gene TRBV30; D is ambiguous. The sequence was collected from a man in his forties in good health and CMV-seronegative. CDR3: CAWSVVVGQTKLFF. CDR3 coding DNA: TGTGCCTGGAGTGTTGTCGTTGGGCAGACCAAACTGTTTTTT. Variable domain in full (rest from reference TRBV30 and TRBJ1-4): SQTIHQWPATLVQPVGSPLSLECTVEGTSNPNLYWYRQAAGRGLQLLFYSVGIGQISSEVPQNLSASRPQDRQFILSSKKLLLSDSGFYLCAWSVVVGQTKLFFGSGTQLSVL.